This entry lists 24 T cell receptor beta chains sequenced from one sample in a study of T cell repertoires in cytomegalovirus infection. TCRdb ran MiXCR on the reads and lists one entry per CDR3 protein. The repertoire holds 560,000 or so distinct CDR3 sequences, with 15% to 20% as singletons. Sequenced material: CD8+ T cells from PBMCs. The receptors come from a human donor in good health (CMV status not recorded). Some clones in this sample may be carry-over from other donors' samples.

The sample holds many counts of this clonotype. The CDR3 region is CASSFTGGLNNEQFF. CDR3 DNA: TGTGCCAGCAGTTTCACGGGAGGTCTCAACAATGAGCAGTTCTTC. The chain recombines TRBV28 with TRBJ2-1, with 7 bases identical to TRBD2. The trim removed 3 bases at V and 5 bases at J, leaving 7 bases unmatched. Germline CDR1 reads MDHEN; CDR2 reads SYDVKM. CDR3 length: 15 residues.

This clonotype has more than one count but fewer than ten. J is TRBJ2-1 and V is TRBV19, with 14 bases lining up with TRBD2. Germline loops: CDR1 LNHDA, CDR2 SQIVND (reference sequence). V shed 0 bases, J shed 0 bases, and the junction held 4 bases outside the gene matches. The CDR3 totals 19 residues. The CDR3 sequence is CASSIEKTSGRASYNEQFF. The CDR3 coding sequence is TGTGCCAGTAGTATAGAAAAGACTAGCGGGAGGGCCTCCTACAATGAGCAGTTCTTC.

The chain links TRBV28 to TRBJ2-1, with 9 bases aligning to TRBD2. This CDR3 has 19 amino acids. Germline V gene lookup returns CDR1 MDHEN and CDR2 SYDVKM. CDR3 sequence reads: CASGLGGRAVFSEYNEQFF. The CDR3 nucleotides read TGTGCTAGCGGCCTTGGCGGGAGGGCCGTATTTAGCGAGTACAATGAGCAGTTCTTC.

The table lists this clonotype with a few counts. V usage is TRBV20-1 and J usage is TRBJ1-1; TRBD1 is a possible D gene (5 bases). Germline V gene data show CDR1 as DFQATT and CDR2 as SNEGSKA (reference sequence). The V end was cut by 1 base, the J end by 6 bases, with 12 bases between. The CDR3 totals 13 residues. This CDR3 is CSARAVGRAEAFF. CDR3 DNA sequence: TGCAGTGCTAGAGCGGTGGGACGAGCTGAAGCTTTCTTT.

This clonotype was observed a handful of times. The J gene is TRBJ2-3, the V gene TRBV5-6, with a weak D call TRBD2 (5 bases). The germline CDR1 and CDR2 sequences are SGHDT and YYEEEE. V shed 1 base and J shed 1 base, with 10 bases lying between them. The CDR3 has 15 residues. CDR3 loop: CASSLQVRGTDTQYF. DNA of the CDR3: TGTGCCAGCAGCTTGCAGGTGAGGGGCACAGATACGCAGTATTTT.

This clonotype has a count of ten or more. The chain recombines TRBV25-1 with TRBJ2-7; D is unresolved. Between the trimmed V and J ends, which lost 1 base and 2 bases, there was a span of 12 bases. Germline assignment: CDR1 MGHDK and CDR2 SYGVNS. This CDR3 spans 15 amino acids. For the CDR3, the DNA is TGTGCCAGCAGTGAATTCAGTGAAGTAACCTACGAGCAGTACTTC. Translation gives CASSEFSEVTYEQYF.

This clonotype came up many times. The chain links TRBV5-4 to TRBJ1-5; D is unresolved. V was clipped by 4 bases and J by 2 bases, with 28 bases between them. Germline V gives CDR1 SGHNT, CDR2 YYREEE (reference sequence). The CDR3 totals 20 residues. The CDR3 DNA is TGTGCCAGCAGCCTTCACCGGACGGAGACACTAAGGGTACGCAATCAGCCCCAGCATTTT. Amino acid sequence: CASSLHRTETLRVRNQPQHF.

This clonotype was detected only a few times. The chain recombines TRBV29-1 with TRBJ2-1; possibly TRBD2 for D (7 bases). The CDR3 is 15 residues long. V shed 0 bases and J shed 5 bases, with 14 bases lying between them. CDR1 and CDR2 from the germline V gene are SQVTM and ANQGSEA. CDR3 loop: CSVEDRGGANNEQFF. The CDR3 DNA reads as TGCAGCGTTGAAGATCGAGGGGGGGCTAACAATGAGCAGTTCTTC.

The chain combines TRBV19 with TRBJ1-1, with 11 positions matching TRBD1. The CDR3 runs 13 residues. The ends lost 6 bases at V and 13 bases at J; junction bases unmatched: 10. The germline V gene has CDR1 LNHDA and CDR2 SQIVND (reference sequence). The CDR3 sequence: CASRGQGAVNDFF. The CDR3 DNA sequence: TGTGCCAGTAGAGGACAGGGGGCGGTAAATGATTTCTTT.

In the case of this clonotype: One junction end does not reproduce the germline sequence, and a read error may be involved. This chain connects TRBV27 to TRBJ2-1, with 8 bases identical to TRBD2. The CDR3 runs to 15 residues. Germline assignment: CDR1 MNHEY and CDR2 SMNVEV (reference sequence). The CDR3 coding sequence is TGTGCCAGCAGTTTAAGCGGGAGCTCCTACAATGAGCGGTTCTTC. This translates into CASSLSGSSYNERFF.

A note on this clonotype: This may stem from a read error, because a much larger clone lies one nucleotide away. The chain links TRBV2 to TRBJ1-2, with unresolved D. The germline gives CDR1 SNHLY, CDR2 FYNNEI. This CDR3 is 11 amino acids long. CDR3 sequence reads: CVSIDGNGYTF. The CDR3 region has the DNA TGTGTCAGTATCGATGGGAATGGCTACACCTTC.

In this sample, this clonotype turned up many times. The chain links TRBV6-9 to TRBJ1-5, with D tentatively TRBD1 (5 bases). Germline assignment: CDR1 MNHGY and CDR2 SVAAGI. Trimming took 8 bases from V and 0 from J, leaving 11 bases between them. This CDR3 contains 14 residues. The CDR3 region is CASPDIDSNQPQHF. Here the CDR3 DNA reads TGTGCCAGCCCGGACATTGATAGCAATCAGCCCCAGCATTTT.

The table lists this clonotype with a few counts. The rearrangement joins TRBV28 to TRBJ1-1, with D perhaps TRBD1 (5 bases). CDR1 and CDR2 from the germline V gene are MDHEN and SYDVKM. CDR3 length: 13 amino acids. Trimming cost V 2 bases and J 3 bases, with 7 bases left between them. Written as DNA, the CDR3 is TGTGCCAGCAGTTTAATGGGGGACACTGAAGCTTTCTTT. Protein sequence: CASSLMGDTEAFF.

This clonotype was observed many times. This chain uses TRBV7-3 with TRBJ2-2; D tentatively fits TRBD1 or TRBD2 (6 bases each). Looked up from germline, CDR1 is SGHTA and CDR2 is FQGTGA. This CDR3 is 14 amino acids long. Trimming cost V 8 bases and J 3 bases, with 13 bases left between them. CDR3 sequence reads: CASRWGADTGELFF. CDR3 DNA sequence: TGTGCCAGCCGGTGGGGGGCGGACACCGGGGAGCTGTTTTTT.

This clonotype appeared a few times. The chain has TRBV20-1 and TRBJ1-5; D call uncertain. Deletions cut 5 bases from V and 6 bases from J, with 11 bases between. Per the germline V gene, CDR1 is DFQATT and CDR2 is SNEGSKA (reference sequence). The CDR3 loop spans 12 amino acids. CDR3 sequence: CSAALLGQPQHF. Here the CDR3 DNA reads TGCAGTGCTGCCCTTCTTGGTCAGCCCCAGCATTTT.

The chain combines TRBV7-3 with TRBJ2-1, with 16 bases aligning to TRBD2. In germline, CDR1 is SGHTA, CDR2 FQGTGA. The CDR3 runs 20 residues. Trimming took 0 bases from V and 2 from J; bases not matched to a gene: 7. The CDR3 here is CASSLTNGTSGRAPYNEQFF. For the CDR3, the DNA is TGTGCCAGCAGCTTAACGAACGGGACTAGCGGGAGGGCCCCCTACAATGAGCAGTTCTTC.

As concerns this clonotype: The conserved closing phenylalanine or tryptophan is absent in this CDR3, likely reflecting a read error. The J gene is TRBJ1-4, the V gene TRBV6-1; the match to TRBD1 covers 8 bases. The CDR3 runs to 16 residues. The germline V gene has CDR1 MNHNS and CDR2 SASEGT. The V gene end was trimmed by 6 bases and the J gene end by 2 bases; junction bases not matched to a gene: 8. This CDR3 is CASRADRGMTNEKLFL. CDR3 bases: TGTGCCAGCAGGGCCGACAGGGGAATGACTAATGAAAAACTGTTTCTT.

The genes are TRBV5-1 and TRBJ1-1; D is possibly TRBD1 (5 bases). The V end lost 0 bases, the J end lost 1 base, and 10 bases lay between the germline ends. The CDR3 runs 15 residues. Per germline, CDR1 SGHRS and CDR2 YFSETQ. CDR3 region: CASSLALGQNTEAFF. The DNA for the CDR3 is TGCGCCAGCAGCTTGGCCCTAGGACAGAACACTGAAGCTTTCTTT.

This clonotype came up a few times. V and J are TRBV27 and TRBJ2-1; 12 bases map to TRBD2. Looked up from germline, CDR1 is MNHEY and CDR2 is SMNVEV (reference sequence). CDR3 length: 16 residues. Germline trimming cut 4 bases from V and 4 bases from J; bases unmatched to any gene: 5. The CDR3 nucleotides read TGTGCCAGCAGTTCTCGGACTAGCGGGGTTTACAATGAGCAGTTCTTC. Its protein product is CASSSRTSGVYNEQFF.

This clonotype was seen a handful of times. The chain has TRBV19 and TRBJ1-5; D may be TRBD1 (6 bases). Trimming took off 2 bases at V and 5 bases at J, with 10 bases between the two ends. The CDR3 spans 14 residues. Germline V gives CDR1 LNHDA, CDR2 SQIVND (reference sequence). The CDR3: CASSIIAGDQPQHF. The CDR3 nucleotides are TGTGCCAGTAGTATAATCGCAGGGGATCAGCCCCAGCATTTT.

The CDR3 nucleotides are TGTGCCAGCAGTACGGGACAGGGTTCGGGTAATGAAAAACTGTTTTTT. Its protein is CASSTGQGSGNEKLFF. The chain is built from TRBV28 and TRBJ1-4, with 9 bases aligning to TRBD1. After removal of 5 bases from V and 4 bases from J, the junction contained 8 bases not matched to a gene. Germline CDR1 MDHEN, CDR2 SYDVKM. The CDR3 sequence is 16 residues long.

This clonotype was recorded at least ten times. The V and J genes are TRBV19 and TRBJ1-1; unclear D gene. Deletions cut 2 bases from V and 5 bases from J, with 12 bases between. The length of the CDR3 is 14 residues. The V gene's germline CDR1 is LNHDA and CDR2 SQIVND (reference sequence). CDR3 coding DNA: TGTGCCAGTAGTATAACGTCCTGGGATACTGAAGCTTTCTTT. It specifies CASSITSWDTEAFF. The whole variable domain, remainder taken from reference TRBV19 and TRBJ1-1, is DGGITQSPKYLFRKEGQNVTLSCEQNLNHDAMYWYRQDPGQGLRLIYYSQIVNDFQKGDIAEGYSVSREKKESFPLTVTSAQKNPTAFYLCASSITSWDTEAFFGQGTRLTVV.

This clonotype showed up many times. J is TRBJ2-2 and V is TRBV7-9; no definite D call. This CDR3 is built from 14 residues. CDR1 is SEHNR, CDR2 FQNEAQ, per germline (reference sequence). V lost 5 bases to trimming and J lost 1 base, with 8 bases between them. The CDR3 is CASSLTVNTGELFF. The CDR3 region has the DNA TGTGCCAGCAGCCTCACGGTGAACACCGGGGAGCTGTTTTTT.

This clonotype came up a few times. The rearrangement uses TRBV29-1 and TRBJ2-7, with 7 bases matching TRBD2. V shed 6 bases and J 2 bases; nucleotides not matched to a gene: 13. The germline V gene has CDR1 SQVTM and CDR2 ANQGSEA. The CDR3 loop spans 15 amino acids. The CDR3 DNA reads as TGCAGCGTCCCCGTCGGGCGGGAGCCCGCCTACGAGCAGTACTTC. Amino acids: CSVPVGREPAYEQYF.